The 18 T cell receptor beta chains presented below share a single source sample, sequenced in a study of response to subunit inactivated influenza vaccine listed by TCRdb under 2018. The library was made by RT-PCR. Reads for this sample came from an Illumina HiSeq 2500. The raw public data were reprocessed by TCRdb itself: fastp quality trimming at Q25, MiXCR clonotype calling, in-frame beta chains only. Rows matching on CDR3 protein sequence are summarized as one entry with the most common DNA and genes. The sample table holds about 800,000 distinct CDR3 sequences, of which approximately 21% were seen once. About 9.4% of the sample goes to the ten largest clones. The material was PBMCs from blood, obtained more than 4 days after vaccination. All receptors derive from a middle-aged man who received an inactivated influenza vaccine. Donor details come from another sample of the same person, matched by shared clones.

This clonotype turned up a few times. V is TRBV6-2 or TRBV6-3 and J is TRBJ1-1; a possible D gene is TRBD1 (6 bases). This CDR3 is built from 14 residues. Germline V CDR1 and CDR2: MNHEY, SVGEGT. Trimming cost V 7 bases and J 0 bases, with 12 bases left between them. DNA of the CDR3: TGTGCCAGCACAAGGACAGTCTTGAACACTGAAGCTTTCTTT. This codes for CASTRTVLNTEAFF.

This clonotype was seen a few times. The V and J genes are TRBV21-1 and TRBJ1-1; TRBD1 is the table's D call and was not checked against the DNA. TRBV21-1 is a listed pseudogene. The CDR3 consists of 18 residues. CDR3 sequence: CASSKNPDRGRPNTEAFF. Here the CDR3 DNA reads TGTGCCAGCAGCAAAAATCCGGACAGGGGCAGGCCGAACACTGAAGCTTTCTTT.

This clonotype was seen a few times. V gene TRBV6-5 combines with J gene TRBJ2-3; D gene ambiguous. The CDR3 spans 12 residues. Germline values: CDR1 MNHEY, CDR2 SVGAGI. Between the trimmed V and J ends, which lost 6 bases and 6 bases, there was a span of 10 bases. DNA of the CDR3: TGTGCCAGCAGGTCTTACACGGATACGCAGTATTTT. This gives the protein CASRSYTDTQYF.

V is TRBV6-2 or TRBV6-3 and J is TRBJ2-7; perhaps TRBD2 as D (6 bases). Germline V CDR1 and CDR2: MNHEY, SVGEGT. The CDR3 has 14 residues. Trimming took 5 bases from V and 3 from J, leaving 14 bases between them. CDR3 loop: CASSPRRGGYEQYF. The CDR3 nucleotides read TGTGCCAGCAGTCCCAGGCGGGGAGGCTACGAGCAGTACTTC.

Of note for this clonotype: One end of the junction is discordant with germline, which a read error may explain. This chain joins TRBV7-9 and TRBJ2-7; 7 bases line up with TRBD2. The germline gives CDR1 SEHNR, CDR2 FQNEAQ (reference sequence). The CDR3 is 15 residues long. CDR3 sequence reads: CASSLVASGLSTQDF. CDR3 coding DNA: TGTGCCAGCAGCTTAGTGGCTAGCGGACTTTCTACGCAGGACTTC.

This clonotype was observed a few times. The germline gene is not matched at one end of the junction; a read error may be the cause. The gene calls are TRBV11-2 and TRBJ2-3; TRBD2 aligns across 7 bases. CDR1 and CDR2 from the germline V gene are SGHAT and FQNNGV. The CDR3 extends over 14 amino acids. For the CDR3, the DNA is TGTGCCAGCAGCCGCGCGACTAGCAGAGATACGCAGTATTTT. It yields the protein CASSRATSRDTQYF.

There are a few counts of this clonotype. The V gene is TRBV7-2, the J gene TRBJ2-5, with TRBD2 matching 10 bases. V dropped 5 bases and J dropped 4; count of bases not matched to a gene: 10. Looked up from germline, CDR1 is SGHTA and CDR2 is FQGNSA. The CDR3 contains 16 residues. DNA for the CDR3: TGTGCCAGCAGCAAAGGGGCTAGCGGGAGTGGAGAGACCCAGTACTTC. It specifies CASSKGASGSGETQYF.

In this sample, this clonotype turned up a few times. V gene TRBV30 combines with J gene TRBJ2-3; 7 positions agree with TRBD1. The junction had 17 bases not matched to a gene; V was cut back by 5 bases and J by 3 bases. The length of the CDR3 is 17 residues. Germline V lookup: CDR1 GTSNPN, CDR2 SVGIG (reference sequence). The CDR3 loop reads CAWGYWDSQLGTDTQYF. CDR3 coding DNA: TGTGCCTGGGGGTATTGGGACAGTCAGTTGGGAACAGATACGCAGTATTTT.

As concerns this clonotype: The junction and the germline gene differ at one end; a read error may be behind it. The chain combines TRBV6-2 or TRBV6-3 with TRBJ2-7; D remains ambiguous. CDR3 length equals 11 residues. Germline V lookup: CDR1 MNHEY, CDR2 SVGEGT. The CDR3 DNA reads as TGTGCCAACAGTTCCGCATACGAGCAGTACTTC. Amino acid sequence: CANSSAYEQYF.

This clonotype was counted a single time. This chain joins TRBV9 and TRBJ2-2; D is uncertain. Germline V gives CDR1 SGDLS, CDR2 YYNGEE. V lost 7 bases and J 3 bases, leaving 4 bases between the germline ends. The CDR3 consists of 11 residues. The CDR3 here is CASADTGELFF. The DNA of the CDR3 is TGTGCCAGCGCAGACACCGGGGAGCTGTTTTTT.

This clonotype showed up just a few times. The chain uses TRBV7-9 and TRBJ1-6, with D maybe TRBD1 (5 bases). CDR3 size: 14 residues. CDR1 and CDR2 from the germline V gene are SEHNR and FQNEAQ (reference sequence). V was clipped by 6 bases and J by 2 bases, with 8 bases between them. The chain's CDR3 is CASSMGPYNSPLHF. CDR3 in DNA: TGTGCCAGCAGTATGGGGCCCTATAATTCACCCCTCCACTTT. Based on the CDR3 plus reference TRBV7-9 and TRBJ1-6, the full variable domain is DTGVSQNPRHKITKRGQNVTFRCDPISEHNRLYWYRQTLGQGPEFLTYFQNEAQLEKSRLLSDRFSAERPKGSFSTLEIQRTEQGDSAMYLCASSMGPYNSPLHFGNGTRLTVT.

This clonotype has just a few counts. DNA of the CDR3: TGTGCCAGCCGGGGGTCTGGCGCTTTCACCTACGAGCAGTACTTC. Amino acid sequence: CASRGSGAFTYEQYF. This chain connects TRBV6-2 or TRBV6-3 to TRBJ2-7, with D possibly matching TRBD2 (6 bases). The germline gives CDR1 MNHEY, CDR2 SVGEGT. The length of the CDR3 is 15 residues. V was cut by 8 bases and J by 2 bases, with 19 bases left in between.

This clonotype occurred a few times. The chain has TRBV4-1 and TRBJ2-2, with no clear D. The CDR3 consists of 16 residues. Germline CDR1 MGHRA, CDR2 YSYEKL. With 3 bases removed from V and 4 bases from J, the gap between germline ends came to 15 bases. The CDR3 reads CASSQAADGSTGELFF. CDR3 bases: TGCGCCAGCAGCCAGGCGGCGGACGGATCCACCGGGGAGCTGTTTTTT.

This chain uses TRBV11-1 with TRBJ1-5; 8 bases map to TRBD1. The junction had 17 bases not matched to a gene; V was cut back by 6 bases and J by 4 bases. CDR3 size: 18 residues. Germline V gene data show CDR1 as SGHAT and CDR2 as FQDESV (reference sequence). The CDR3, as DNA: TGTGCCAGCAGAACGGGACAGGAAGGAAAGAGACAAAATCAGCCCCAGCATTTT. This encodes CASRTGQEGKRQNQPQHF. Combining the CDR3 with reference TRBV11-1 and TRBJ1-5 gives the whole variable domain EAEVAQSPRYKITEKSQAVAFWCDPISGHATLYWYRQILGQGPELLVQFQDESVVDDSQLPKDRFSAERLKGVDSTLKIQPAELGDSAMYLCASRTGQEGKRQNQPQHFGDGTRLSIL.

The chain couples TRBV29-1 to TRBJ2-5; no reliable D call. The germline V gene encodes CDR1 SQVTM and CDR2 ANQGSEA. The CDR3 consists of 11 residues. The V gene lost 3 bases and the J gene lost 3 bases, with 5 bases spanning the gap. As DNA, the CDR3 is TGCAGCGTTGACGACAAAGAGACCCAGTACTTC. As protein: CSVDDKETQYF.

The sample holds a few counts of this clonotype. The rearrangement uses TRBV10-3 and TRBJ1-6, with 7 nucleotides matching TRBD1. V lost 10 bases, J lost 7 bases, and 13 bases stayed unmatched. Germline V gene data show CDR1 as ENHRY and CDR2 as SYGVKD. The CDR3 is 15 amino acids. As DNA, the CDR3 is TGTGCCACCCGAAACGAGGGGGCCCGGAATTCACCCCTCCACTTT. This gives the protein CATRNEGARNSPLHF.

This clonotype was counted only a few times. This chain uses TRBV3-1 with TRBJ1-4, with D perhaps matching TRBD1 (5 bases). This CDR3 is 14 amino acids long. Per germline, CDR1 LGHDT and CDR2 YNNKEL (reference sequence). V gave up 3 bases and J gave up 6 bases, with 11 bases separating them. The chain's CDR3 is CASSHRDVYEKLFF. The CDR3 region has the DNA TGTGCCAGCAGCCACAGGGATGTTTATGAAAAACTGTTTTTT.

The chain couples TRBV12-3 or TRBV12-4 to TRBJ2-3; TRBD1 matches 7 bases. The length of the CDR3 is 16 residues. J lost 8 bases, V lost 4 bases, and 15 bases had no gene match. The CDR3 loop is CASSSPLTGQPSTQYF. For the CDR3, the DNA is TGTGCCAGCAGTTCGCCCTTAACGGGACAGCCTTCTACGCAGTATTTT.